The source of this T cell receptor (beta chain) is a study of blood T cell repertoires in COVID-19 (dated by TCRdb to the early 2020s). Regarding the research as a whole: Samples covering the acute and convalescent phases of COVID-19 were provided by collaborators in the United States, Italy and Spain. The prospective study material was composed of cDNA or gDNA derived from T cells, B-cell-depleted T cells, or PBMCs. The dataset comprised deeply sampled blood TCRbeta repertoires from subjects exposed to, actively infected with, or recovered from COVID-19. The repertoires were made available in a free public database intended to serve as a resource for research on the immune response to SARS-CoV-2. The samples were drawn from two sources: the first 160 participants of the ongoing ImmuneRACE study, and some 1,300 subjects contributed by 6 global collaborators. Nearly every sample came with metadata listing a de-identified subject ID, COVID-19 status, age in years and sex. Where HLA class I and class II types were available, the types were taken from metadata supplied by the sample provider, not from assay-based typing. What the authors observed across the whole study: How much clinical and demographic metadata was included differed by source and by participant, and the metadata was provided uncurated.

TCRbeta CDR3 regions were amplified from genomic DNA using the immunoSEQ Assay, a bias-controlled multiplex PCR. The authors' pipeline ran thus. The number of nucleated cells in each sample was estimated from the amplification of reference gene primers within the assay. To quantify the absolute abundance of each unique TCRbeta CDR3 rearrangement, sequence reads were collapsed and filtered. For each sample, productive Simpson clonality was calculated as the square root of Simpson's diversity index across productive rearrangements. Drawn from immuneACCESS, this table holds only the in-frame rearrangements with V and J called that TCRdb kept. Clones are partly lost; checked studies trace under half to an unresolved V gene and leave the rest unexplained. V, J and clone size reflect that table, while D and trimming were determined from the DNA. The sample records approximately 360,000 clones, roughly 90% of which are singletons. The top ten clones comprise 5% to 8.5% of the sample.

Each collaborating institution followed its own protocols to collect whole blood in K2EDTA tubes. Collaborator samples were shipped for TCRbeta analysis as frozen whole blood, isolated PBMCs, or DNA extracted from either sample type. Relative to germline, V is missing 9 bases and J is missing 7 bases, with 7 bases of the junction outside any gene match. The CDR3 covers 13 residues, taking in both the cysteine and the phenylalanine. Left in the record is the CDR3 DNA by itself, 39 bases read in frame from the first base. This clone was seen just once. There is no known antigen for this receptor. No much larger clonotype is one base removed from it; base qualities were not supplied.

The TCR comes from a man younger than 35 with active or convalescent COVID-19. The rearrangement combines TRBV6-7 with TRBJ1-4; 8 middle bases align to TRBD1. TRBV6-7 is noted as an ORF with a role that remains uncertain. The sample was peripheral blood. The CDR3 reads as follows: CASQGAKGEKLFF. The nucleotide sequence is TGTGCCAGTCAGGGGGCAAAAGGTGAAAAACTGTTTTTT.